This T cell receptor (beta chain) was found in a study of shared clonotypes between healthy human individuals. Study-level points and caveats: Among the subsets, naive ones generally showed larger estimated richness than memory ones.

The CDR3 consists of 13 residues. Germline V gene lookup returns CDR1 LGHNT and CDR2 FRNRAP. V shed 5 bases and J 5 bases; nucleotides not matched to a gene: 5. For this clone: Its antigen is not known.

Template for every sorted-subset replicate PCR totaled 150 to 250 ng DNA, 25,000 to 35,000 T cell genomes. Per the original methods: ImmunoSEQ yielded junction-only sequences lacking quality scores, so filtering differed. Method: immunoSEQ multiplex PCR; TCRdb's copy keeps in-frame clones and lacks some. V and J calls and clone size are those listed in that table; D and trimming were worked out from the DNA. Of about a million clones listed, 77% are singletons. The study drew all its donors from Caucasian adults living in Nashville, Tennessee. This receptor was identified in a man between 18 and 29 years old in good health. Some clones in this sample may be carry-over from other donors' samples. This chain joins TRBV12-5 and TRBJ2-5, with 7 bases that match TRBD1. Sequenced material: memory CD4+ T cells from PBMCs. Indicated subset: CD45RA-negative fraction. CDR3 nucleotide sequence: TGTGCTAGTGGTCGTGGGGACAGTGAGACCCAGTACTTC. Protein: CASGRGDSETQYF.